This T cell receptor beta chain comes out of a study of T cell responses to AZD1222 COVID-19 vaccine. Study-level points and caveats: In a largely white British group with more females than males, clonal diversity was possibly underestimated. Per reports, nearly half of all spike-specific TCRs target regions that are unmutated in variants. Seropositive status at baseline applied to only a handful of AZD1222 recipients.

The V gene lost 1 base and the J gene lost 4 bases, with 17 bases spanning the gap. This CDR3 is built from 15 residues. Per the germline V gene, CDR1 is SQVTM and CDR2 is ANQGSEA. As to this clone: As yet, its antigen is unknown.

Only in-frame clones appear in the TCRdb table, and some are missing; sequencing was by immunoSEQ multiplex PCR. The profile covers around 85,000 clones, with around 90% appearing a single time and approximately 1.4% taken by the ten largest. The chain links TRBV29-1 to TRBJ2-7; D assignment may be TRBD1 or TRBD2 (6 bases each). This sequence was found in an adult who received the AZD1222 COVID-19 vaccine. This specimen consisted of peripheral blood, obtained 28 days after the second AZD1222 dose. In nucleotides, the CDR3 is TGCAGCGTTGAAGCCCAGGGGCGGGGCCCATACGAGCAGTACTTC. It specifies CSVEAQGRGPYEQYF.